Shown below are 29 T cell receptor beta chains from a single sample sequenced in a study of vaccination and CD4 T cells after COVID-19. TCRdb re-called the PCR reads through MiXCR, storing one row per CDR3 protein. The top ten hold approximately 1% of the sample, which has approximately 20,000 distinct CDR3 sequences, around 62% seen once. Sequencing was performed on CD4+ T cells from blood, taken before SARS-CoV-2 vaccination. These receptors came from a human donor who had recovered from COVID-19.

The V and J genes are TRBV7-2 and TRBJ2-1, with 9 bases aligning to TRBD2. The CDR3 spans 14 residues. J was trimmed by 7 bases and V by 6 bases; bases with no gene match: 7. Germline V CDR1 and CDR2: SGHTA, FQGNSA. CDR3 DNA sequence: TGTGCCAGCAGGATTAGCGGGAGTAATAATGAGCAGTTCTTC. Protein product: CASRISGSNNEQFF.

The V call is TRBV11-2, the J call TRBJ2-7; D is undetermined. This CDR3 has 14 residues. Germline V lookup: CDR1 SGHAT, CDR2 FQNNGV. Trimming took off 8 bases at V and 2 bases at J, with 16 bases between the two ends. The CDR3 DNA reads TGTGCCAGCCGGTCCCTCGGCGGTCCCTACGAGCAGTACTTC. Translating gives CASRSLGGPYEQYF. Supplemented by reference TRBV11-2 and TRBJ2-7, the full variable domain reads EAGVAQSPRYKIIEKRQSVAFWCNPISGHATLYWYQQILGQGPKLLIQFQNNGVVDDSQLPKDRFSAERLKGVDSTLKIQPAKLEDSAVYLCASRSLGGPYEQYFGPGTRLTVT.

This clonotype was recorded a few times. The V and J genes are TRBV6-1 and TRBJ1-2, with 12 bases fitting TRBD1. V shed 5 bases and J 6 bases; nucleotides not matched to a gene: 13. Germline V CDR1 and CDR2: MNHNS, SASEGT. CDR3 size: 17 residues. CDR3 residues: CASSTASGTGGKNGYTF. The CDR3 bases are TGTGCCAGCAGTACGGCTTCCGGGACAGGGGGCAAGAATGGCTACACCTTC.

CDR3 in amino acids: CASRVGIEQYF. In DNA, the CDR3 is TGTGCCAGCAGGGTGGGGATCGAGCAGTACTTC. This chain links TRBV6-1 with TRBJ2-7; no definite D call. CDR3 length: 11 amino acids. Germline CDR1 MNHNS, CDR2 SASEGT. The V gene lost 6 bases and the J gene lost 6 bases, with 9 bases spanning the gap.

This sequence joins TRBV28 and TRBJ2-5; TRBD1 matches at 7 bases. The J segment lost 3 bases and the V segment lost 5 bases, leaving 3 bases of the junction unmatched. Looked up from germline, CDR1 is MDHEN and CDR2 is SYDVKM. This CDR3 is built from 13 residues. The CDR3: CASSLGQEETQYF. The CDR3 DNA is TGTGCCAGCAGTCTAGGACAGGAAGAGACCCAGTACTTC.

The V call is TRBV20-1, the J call TRBJ2-7; 8 bases map to TRBD1. The CDR3 loop spans 15 amino acids. The junction had 7 bases not matched to a gene; V was cut back by 3 bases and J by 0 bases. Germline V gene sequence: CDR1 DFQATT, CDR2 SNEGSKA (reference sequence). The CDR3 loop is CSARETGVGSYEQYF. In nucleotides, the CDR3 is TGCAGTGCTAGGGAGACAGGGGTAGGCTCCTACGAGCAGTACTTC.

The chain carries TRBV20-1 and TRBJ1-5, with a weak D call TRBD1 (6 bases). The length of the CDR3 is 14 residues. V was clipped by 3 bases and J by 6 bases, with 15 bases between them. Germline V gene sequence: CDR1 DFQATT, CDR2 SNEGSKA (reference sequence). CDR3 coding DNA: TGCAGTGCTAGGGAGGGACACCCCGCTCAGCCCCAGCATTTT. Residues: CSAREGHPAQPQHF.

V is TRBV6-2 or TRBV6-3 and J is TRBJ1-1, with D uncertain. Germline-derived CDR1 and CDR2 are MNHEY and SVGEGT. V was shortened by 7 bases and J by 1 base, with 10 bases between the two germline ends. The CDR3 covers 13 residues. The CDR3 here is CASTRPSNTEAFF. Written as DNA, the CDR3 is TGTGCCAGCACCCGACCCTCGAACACTGAAGCTTTCTTT.

This chain joins TRBV24-1 and TRBJ2-3; unclear D gene. CDR3 length: 13 residues. V lost 3 bases and J 8 bases, leaving 11 bases between the germline ends. The V gene's germline CDR1 is KGHDR and CDR2 SFDVKD. The chain's CDR3 is CATSDPRLGTQYF. CDR3 DNA sequence: TGTGCCACCAGTGATCCTCGCTTAGGTACGCAGTATTTT.

The chain combines TRBV7-6 with TRBJ2-5; D perhaps matches TRBD1 (5 bases). V lost 2 bases and J lost 7, with 14 bases in between. CDR1 and CDR2 (germline): SGHVS, FNYEAQ. The CDR3 is 14 amino acids. The CDR3 DNA reads as TGTGCCAGCAGCTTACCCAAAGGTCAGGGGACCCAGTACTTC. Encoded protein: CASSLPKGQGTQYF.

The chain has TRBV20-1 and TRBJ2-4, with 10 bases matching TRBD2. CDR1 is DFQATT, CDR2 SNEGSKA, per germline (reference sequence). The CDR3 covers 15 residues. The V gene end was trimmed by 4 bases and the J gene end by 11 bases; junction bases not matched to a gene: 14. CDR3 loop: CSATGALAGAVFQYF. In DNA, the CDR3 is TGCAGTGCTACGGGGGCCCTAGCGGGAGCGGTCTTTCAGTACTTC.

The rearrangement links TRBV28 to TRBJ2-7; TRBD1 is a possible D gene (6 bases). Germline loops: CDR1 MDHEN, CDR2 SYDVKM. The V gene lost 6 bases and the J gene lost 1 base, with 16 bases spanning the gap. This CDR3 contains 15 residues. For the CDR3, the DNA is TGTGCCAGCAGCCGAATAGACAGGTGGTCCTACGAGCAGTACTTC. It is translated as CASSRIDRWSYEQYF.

J is TRBJ1-5 and V is TRBV28; possible D gene TRBD1, 6 bases. Looked up from germline, CDR1 is MDHEN and CDR2 is SYDVKM. This CDR3 comprises 17 residues. V lost 5 bases, J lost 2 bases, and 19 bases lay in between. CDR3 in DNA: TGTGCCAGCAGTCCCTCGGGGGCGAGGAGTCGCAATCAGCCCCAGCATTTT. Residues: CASSPSGARSRNQPQHF.

The rearrangement uses TRBV7-2 and TRBJ1-6; D unclear. The V gene lost 2 bases and the J gene lost 10 bases, with 9 bases spanning the gap. The CDR3 has 13 residues. CDR1 SGHTA and CDR2 FQGNSA come from the germline V gene. The CDR3 region is CASSLSTKSPLHF. The CDR3 DNA reads TGTGCCAGCAGCTTAAGTACCAAATCACCCCTCCACTTT.

Only a few counts were recorded for this clonotype. The V and J genes are TRBV25-1 and TRBJ2-1; 11 nucleotides match TRBD1. The CDR3 spans 15 residues. The junction had 11 bases not matched to a gene; V was cut back by 8 bases and J by 8 bases. Germline V gene data show CDR1 as MGHDK and CDR2 as SYGVNS. In nucleotides, the CDR3 is TGTGCCAGCCACCCCGGGGGACAGGGGGGAGATGAGCAGTTCTTC. It is translated as CASHPGGQGGDEQFF.

The V call is TRBV20-1, the J call TRBJ2-5; 8 nucleotides align to TRBD1. CDR1 DFQATT and CDR2 SNEGSKA come from the germline V gene (reference sequence). The CDR3 totals 14 residues. The V and J ends lost 5 bases and 4 bases, in that order; junction bases with no gene match: 9. CDR3 nucleotide sequence: TGCAGTGCTGTTGACAGGGGAGGTAGAGAGACCCAGTACTTC. This codes for CSAVDRGGRETQYF.

This clonotype came up once. This chain's CDR3 is CASSSSGQGWGEQFF. CDR3 DNA: TGTGCCAGCAGTTCCTCCGGACAGGGGTGGGGTGAGCAGTTCTTC. The chain employs TRBV27 and TRBJ2-1; 9 nucleotides agree with TRBD1. This CDR3 has 15 amino acids. V lost 4 bases to trimming and J lost 9 bases; unmatched junction nucleotides: 10. CDR1 and CDR2 (germline): MNHEY, SMNVEV (reference sequence).

The chain joins TRBV6-1 to TRBJ1-5; perhaps TRBD1 as D (6 bases). The CDR3 has 19 amino acids. Trimming left V 9 bases short and J 0 bases short, with 27 bases between. Looked up from germline, CDR1 is MNHNS and CDR2 is SASEGT. In DNA, the CDR3 is TGTGCCAGTAGTAACCGGGACATTTTTACCCCCAATAGCAATCAGCCCCAGCATTTT. Its translation: CASSNRDIFTPNSNQPQHF.

This chain connects TRBV24-1 to TRBJ2-1; 8 bases fit TRBD2. J gave up 6 bases and V 1 base, and 1 base lay outside the gene matches. Germline V gene sequence: CDR1 KGHDR, CDR2 SFDVKD. The CDR3 totals 14 residues. For the CDR3, the DNA is TGTGCCACCAGTGATTTTACTAGCGGCAATGAGCAGTTCTTC. It encodes CATSDFTSGNEQFF.

The chain uses TRBV7-6 and TRBJ2-3, with D hard to call. V dropped 2 bases and J dropped 0 bases, with 6 bases sitting between them. Germline CDR1 reads SGHVS; CDR2 reads FNYEAQ. The CDR3 sequence is 14 residues long. The DNA of the CDR3 is TGTGCCAGCAGCTTACTCGGTAGCACAGATACGCAGTATTTT. As protein: CASSLLGSTDTQYF.

By its share, this clonotype is medium-sized. The chain uses TRBV20-1 and TRBJ1-2; D gene uncertain. This CDR3 has 12 residues. V was clipped by 6 bases and J by 4 bases, with 12 bases between them. Germline CDR1 is DFQATT and CDR2 is SNEGSKA (reference sequence). The CDR3 sequence is CSASSESYGYTF. The CDR3 DNA reads TGCAGTGCCAGCAGTGAAAGCTATGGCTACACCTTC.

The rearrangement joins TRBV11-1 to TRBJ2-7, with unresolved D. Germline V gives CDR1 SGHAT, CDR2 FQDESV (reference sequence). The CDR3 loop spans 13 amino acids. Trimming removed 2 bases from V and 3 bases from J, with 8 bases in between. The CDR3 DNA sequence: TGTGCCAGCAGCTTAAGTAGAGACTACGAGCAGTACTTC. Amino acids: CASSLSRDYEQYF. Using reference TRBV11-1 and TRBJ2-7 for the parts outside the CDR3, the full variable domain is EAEVAQSPRYKITEKSQAVAFWCDPISGHATLYWYRQILGQGPELLVQFQDESVVDDSQLPKDRFSAERLKGVDSTLKIQPAELGDSAMYLCASSLSRDYEQYFGPGTRLTVT.

This clonotype was detected a few times. This chain uses TRBV6-1 with TRBJ2-2; 9 nucleotides line up with TRBD1. Germline CDR1 is MNHNS and CDR2 is SASEGT. The trim removed 6 bases at V and 6 bases at J, leaving 11 bases unmatched. CDR3 size: 16 residues. CDR3 protein: CASSRWGQGSSGELFF. CDR3 coding DNA: TGTGCCAGCAGCCGTTGGGGACAGGGTTCTTCCGGGGAGCTGTTTTTT.

V is TRBV5-1 and J is TRBJ1-1; D not resolved. The CDR3 length is 16 residues. The germline gives CDR1 SGHRS, CDR2 YFSETQ. V was clipped by 0 bases and J by 1 base, with 13 bases between them. In DNA, the CDR3 is TGCGCCAGCAGCTTGGGAAATTGGGATTCGAACACTGAAGCTTTCTTT. It encodes CASSLGNWDSNTEAFF.

This sequence joins TRBV4-2 and TRBJ2-3; D is perhaps TRBD1 or TRBD2 (5 bases each). The CDR3 covers 16 residues. Trimming pared 4 bases from V and 0 bases from J, leaving 14 bases between. Germline lookup yields CDR1 LGHNA and CDR2 YNFKEQ. The DNA for the CDR3 is TGTGCCAGCAGCCCGCGTGGGGGTACTAGCACAGATACGCAGTATTTT. Protein sequence: CASSPRGGTSTDTQYF.

The CDR3 DNA reads TGTGCCAGTAGTGCACAAGGGCGGATGAACACTGAAGCTTTCTTT. Translated: CASSAQGRMNTEAFF. V is TRBV19 and J is TRBJ1-1; D is unclear. Germline assignment: CDR1 LNHDA and CDR2 SQIVND (reference sequence). The V end lost 5 bases, the J end lost 0 bases, and 13 bases lay between the germline ends. This CDR3 region has 15 residues.

The chain couples TRBV11-2 to TRBJ2-7; the match to TRBD2 covers 7 bases. V dropped 5 bases and J dropped 2; count of bases not matched to a gene: 18. Per the germline V gene, CDR1 is SGHAT and CDR2 is FQNNGV. The CDR3 totals 18 residues. In DNA, the CDR3 is TGTGCCAGCAGCCAAGGACGGATGGGCGGGAGTACCACCTACGAGCAGTACTTC. Translated: CASSQGRMGGSTTYEQYF.

The chain couples TRBV28 to TRBJ2-5, with D possibly matching TRBD1 (7 bases). Germline CDR1 MDHEN, CDR2 SYDVKM. This CDR3 has 14 residues. The V end was cut by 6 bases, the J end by 4 bases, with 15 bases between. The CDR3 loop reads CASRGRQGGETQYF. Written as DNA, the CDR3 is TGTGCCAGCAGAGGAAGACAGGGAGGAGAGACCCAGTACTTC.

V and J are TRBV28 and TRBJ1-5; D is unclear. The CDR3 covers 14 residues. The V end was cut by 2 bases, the J end by 6 bases, with 11 bases between. Germline assignment: CDR1 MDHEN and CDR2 SYDVKM. The chain's CDR3 is CASSLRLIGQPQHF. For the CDR3, the DNA is TGTGCCAGCAGTTTAAGACTGATCGGTCAGCCCCAGCATTTT.